The rows below give T cell receptor beta chains drawn from one sample of a study of vaccination and CD4 T cells after COVID-19. TCRdb analysed the PCR reads with MiXCR anew, one entry per CDR3 protein. The table records some 21,000 distinct CDR3 sequences, 40% to 60% of them present only once. These receptors have no known antigen. Material: CD4+ T cells from blood, cultured in vitro. These receptors were obtained from a human donor who had recovered from COVID-19. CDR3s include the opening cysteine and the closing phenylalanine or tryptophan. A D gene is named only where the DNA matches it firmly. The listing skips clone size in some rows; elsewhere it reads once, few, many or a size class.

CDR3 DNA: TGCAGTGCTATGAGGCAGGGTGGTCAGCCCCAGCATTTT
CDR3 protein: CSAMRQGGQPQHF
D gene: .
J gene: TRBJ1-5
CDR3 length: 13
clone size: .
V gene: TRBV20-1

CDR3 DNA: TGTGCCAGCAGTTTATTTGTGGGGGGCTACACCTTC
CDR3 protein: CASSLFVGGYTF
D gene: .
J gene: TRBJ1-2
CDR3 length: 12
clone size: .
V gene: TRBV28

CDR3 DNA: TGTGCCAGCAGGGGACAGGTCTATGGCTACACCTTC
CDR3 protein: CASRGQVYGYTF
D gene: TRBD1
J gene: TRBJ1-2
CDR3 length: 12
clone size: .
V gene: TRBV2

CDR3 DNA: TGTGCCAGCAGTATAGCGGGAGAACCCTACAATGAGCAGTTCTTC
CDR3 protein: CASSIAGEPYNEQFF
D gene: TRBD2
J gene: TRBJ2-1
CDR3 length: 15
clone size: .
V gene: TRBV7-3

CDR3 DNA: TGTGCCAGCTCACCCTCCTGGGGGGATCAAGGTGGCTACACCTTC
CDR3 protein: CASSPSWGDQGGYTF
D gene: .
J gene: TRBJ1-2
CDR3 length: 15
clone size: .
V gene: TRBV18

CDR3 DNA: TGTGCCAGCAGTAAGGGACTAGCGGTCTACAATGAGCAGTTCTTC
CDR3 protein: CASSKGLAVYNEQFF
D gene: TRBD2
J gene: TRBJ2-1
CDR3 length: 15
clone size: once
V gene: TRBV6-1

CDR3 DNA: TGTGCCAGCGCCCCAGCGACTTTCCAAGAGACCCAGTACTTC
CDR3 protein: CASAPATFQETQYF
D gene: .
J gene: TRBJ2-5
CDR3 length: 14
clone size: .
V gene: TRBV28

CDR3 DNA: TGTGCCAGCAGTTTCAGGGGGCGCGGCAATCAGCCCCAGCATTTT
CDR3 protein: CASSFRGRGNQPQHF
D gene: TRBD1
J gene: TRBJ1-5
CDR3 length: 15
clone size: few
V gene: TRBV6-4

CDR3 DNA: TGTGCCAGCCGATTACCGGCCTCCACGGACATCGCATCTGATGGCTACACCTTC
CDR3 protein: CASRLPASTDIASDGYTF
D gene: .
J gene: TRBJ1-2
CDR3 length: 18
clone size: .
V gene: TRBV5-8

CDR3 DNA: TGTGCCAGCAGTTTCATAACAGGGGCTAACACCGGGGAGCTGTTTTTT
CDR3 protein: CASSFITGANTGELFF
D gene: TRBD1
J gene: TRBJ2-2
CDR3 length: 16
clone size: .
V gene: TRBV28

CDR3 DNA: TGTGCCAGCAGTTACTCCACAGGGTTCAATGGCTACACCTTC
CDR3 protein: CASSYSTGFNGYTF
D gene: .
J gene: TRBJ1-2
CDR3 length: 14
clone size: few
V gene: TRBV6-5

CDR3 DNA: TGTGCCAGCAGCCCCATAGCGGGGAAAGCGTCCTACGAGCAGTACTTC
CDR3 protein: CASSPIAGKASYEQYF
D gene: TRBD2
J gene: TRBJ2-7
CDR3 length: 16
clone size: .
V gene: TRBV11-2

CDR3 DNA: TGTGCCAGCAGCCTACAGGGTGCCGATGGGCAGCCCCAGCATTTT
CDR3 protein: CASSLQGADGQPQHF
D gene: .
J gene: TRBJ1-5
CDR3 length: 15
clone size: .
V gene: TRBV2

CDR3 DNA: TGTGCCAGCAGCTTTGGGGACCCCACCGGGGAGCTGTTTTTT
CDR3 protein: CASSFGDPTGELFF
D gene: .
J gene: TRBJ2-2
CDR3 length: 14
clone size: few
V gene: TRBV7-9

CDR3 DNA: TGCAGTGCTAGAGACCCGGGGCAGAACTACGAGCAGTACTTC
CDR3 protein: CSARDPGQNYEQYF
D gene: .
J gene: TRBJ2-7
CDR3 length: 14
clone size: .
V gene: TRBV20-1

CDR3 DNA: TGCGCCAGCAGCCTCTTAACAGGGATCCTGGTGGATGGCTACACCTTC
CDR3 protein: CASSLLTGILVDGYTF
D gene: .
J gene: TRBJ1-2
CDR3 length: 16
clone size: .
V gene: TRBV5-1

CDR3 DNA: TGTGCCAGCAGTTACTCTTGGACAGGCCTGATTGGAAACACCATATATTTT
CDR3 protein: CASSYSWTGLIGNTIYF
D gene: TRBD1
J gene: TRBJ1-3
CDR3 length: 17
clone size: .
V gene: TRBV6-5

CDR3 DNA: TGCAGTGCTAGCCGACAGGGTGGAGGGGCCGGGGAGCTGTTTTTT
CDR3 protein: CSASRQGGGAGELFF
D gene: .
J gene: TRBJ2-2
CDR3 length: 15
clone size: .
V gene: TRBV20-1

CDR3 DNA: TGTGCCTGGAGTGAAGAGCCCGTCCCTAATGGCTACACCTTC
CDR3 protein: CAWSEEPVPNGYTF
D gene: .
J gene: TRBJ1-2
CDR3 length: 14
clone size: .
V gene: TRBV30

CDR3 DNA: TGTGCCAGCAGCAAGCAGGATTTGTACCAAGAGACCCAGTACTTC
CDR3 protein: CASSKQDLYQETQYF
D gene: .
J gene: TRBJ2-5
CDR3 length: 15
clone size: .
V gene: TRBV21-1

CDR3 DNA: TGTGCCAGCAGCCCCTCTCGGCTAGCGGGATACTACGAGCAGTACTTC
CDR3 protein: CASSPSRLAGYYEQYF
D gene: TRBD2
J gene: TRBJ2-7
CDR3 length: 16
clone size: .
V gene: TRBV7-3

CDR3 DNA: TGTGCCAGCTACAAAGGGGACTCCTCCTATGGCTACACCTTC
CDR3 protein: CASYKGDSSYGYTF
D gene: .
J gene: TRBJ1-2
CDR3 length: 14
clone size: .
V gene: TRBV6-1

CDR3 DNA: TGTGCCAGCAGTTTAATGGGGGGCAATCAGCCCCAGCATTTT
CDR3 protein: CASSLMGGNQPQHF
D gene: .
J gene: TRBJ1-5
CDR3 length: 14
clone size: .
V gene: TRBV12-3/TRBV12-4

CDR3 DNA: TGTGCCAGCAGCTTAGAGTACTATGGCTACACCTTC
CDR3 protein: CASSLEYYGYTF
D gene: .
J gene: TRBJ1-2
CDR3 length: 12
clone size: few
V gene: TRBV7-2

CDR3 DNA: TGTGCCAGCCTAAGCCTGGGGTCTGGGGCCAACGTCCTGACTTTC
CDR3 protein: CASLSLGSGANVLTF
D gene: .
J gene: TRBJ2-6
CDR3 length: 15
clone size: .
V gene: TRBV27

CDR3 DNA: TGCAGTGCTGCGAGACAGGGGTTTCTGGACGAGCAGTACTTC
CDR3 protein: CSAARQGFLDEQYF
D gene: TRBD1
J gene: TRBJ2-7
CDR3 length: 14
clone size: .
V gene: TRBV20-1

CDR3 DNA: TGCGCCAGCAGCTCCCAGGGGTCGGCCGGGGAGCTGTTTTTT
CDR3 protein: CASSSQGSAGELFF
D gene: .
J gene: TRBJ2-2
CDR3 length: 14
clone size: .
V gene: TRBV5-1

CDR3 DNA: TGTGCCAGCAAGAGGACAGGGGGCAGCAATCAGCCCCAGCATTTT
CDR3 protein: CASKRTGGSNQPQHF
D gene: TRBD1
J gene: TRBJ1-5
CDR3 length: 15
clone size: .
V gene: TRBV2

CDR3 DNA: TGTGCCAGCATCCCGGGAGGCGGGAACACTGAAGCTTTCTTT
CDR3 protein: CASIPGGGNTEAFF
D gene: .
J gene: TRBJ1-1
CDR3 length: 14
clone size: few
V gene: TRBV7-3

CDR3 DNA: TGTGCCACCAGTGGACAGTTAGATCAGCCCCAGCATTTT
CDR3 protein: CATSGQLDQPQHF
D gene: .
J gene: TRBJ1-5
CDR3 length: 13
clone size: few
V gene: TRBV24-1

CDR3 DNA: TGCAGTGCTACCCGGGGGGACAGGGGGTCAGATACGCAGTATTTT
CDR3 protein: CSATRGDRGSDTQYF
D gene: TRBD1
J gene: TRBJ2-3
CDR3 length: 15
clone size: few
V gene: TRBV20-1

CDR3 DNA: TGTGCCACCAGTGACACGGACAGGGGTCTTTACAATGAGCAGTTCTTC
CDR3 protein: CATSDTDRGLYNEQFF
D gene: TRBD1
J gene: TRBJ2-1
CDR3 length: 16
clone size: .
V gene: TRBV24-1

CDR3 DNA: TGTGCCAGCACCCCTAGCTCCTACAATGAGCAGTTCTTC
CDR3 protein: CASTPSSYNEQFF
D gene: .
J gene: TRBJ2-1
CDR3 length: 13
clone size: .
V gene: TRBV6-2/TRBV6-3

CDR3 DNA: TGCAGTGCATGCCCCGTCCAGGGGGCTGACACCGGGGAGCTGTTTTTT
CDR3 protein: CSACPVQGADTGELFF
D gene: TRBD1
J gene: TRBJ2-2
CDR3 length: 16
clone size: .
V gene: TRBV20-1

CDR3 DNA: TGCAGTGCGGGCGTAACAGGGACTAATGAAAAACTGTTTTTT
CDR3 protein: CSAGVTGTNEKLFF
D gene: .
J gene: TRBJ1-4
CDR3 length: 14
clone size: .
V gene: TRBV20-1

CDR3 DNA: TGTGCCAGCAGCCCTCGGACAGCCTTCACTAACTATGGCTACACCTTC
CDR3 protein: CASSPRTAFTNYGYTF
D gene: .
J gene: TRBJ1-2
CDR3 length: 16
clone size: medium-sized
V gene: TRBV7-6

CDR3 DNA: TGTGCCAGCAGCTTAGGAGTCAGGGGATCCGAGCAGTACTTC
CDR3 protein: CASSLGVRGSEQYF
D gene: .
J gene: TRBJ2-7
CDR3 length: 14
clone size: .
V gene: TRBV7-2

CDR3 DNA: TGTGCCAGCAGTGAAGCGTGGACAGGAGCCTACGAGCAGTACTTC
CDR3 protein: CASSEAWTGAYEQYF
D gene: TRBD1
J gene: TRBJ2-7
CDR3 length: 15
clone size: few
V gene: TRBV6-1

CDR3 DNA: TGTGCCAGCAGCCTCGGACAGCAAAGCACAGATACGCAGTATTTT
CDR3 protein: CASSLGQQSTDTQYF
D gene: .
J gene: TRBJ2-3
CDR3 length: 15
clone size: .
V gene: TRBV11-3

CDR3 DNA: TGCAGTGCTCAGTCTCCGGGACTAGCGGCAGATACGCAGTATTTT
CDR3 protein: CSAQSPGLAADTQYF
D gene: TRBD2
J gene: TRBJ2-3
CDR3 length: 15
clone size: .
V gene: TRBV20-1